This T cell receptor (beta chain) was sequenced in a study of low-dose radiotherapy and immunotherapy resistance in tumors. Alpha- and beta-chain coverage of first-strand cDNA came from TRAV- and TRBV-specific primers. A roughly 19-cycle PCR with a constant-region primer and V-primer adapter amplified TCRs. mRNA, once isolated, was amplified by in vitro transcription. TCRdb analysed the reads with MiXCR anew, one entry per CDR3 protein. The table shows 80,000 or so distinct CDR3 sequences, with 15% to 20% occurring only once. This clonotype was observed many times. Documented time point: after trial treatment. As for treatment: LDRT plus nivolumab, ipilimumab, low-dose cyclophosphamide and aspirin (RACIN trial). Advanced solid tumors without tumor-infiltrating lymphocytes were required for inclusion. V lost 8 bases, J lost 3 bases, and 5 bases lay in between. The CDR3 is 11 amino acids. CDR1 is SGHVS, CDR2 FNYEAQ, per germline.

This receptor was taken from a male donor with prostate cancer. The sequencing here drew on PBMCs, taken after low-dose radiotherapy plus immunotherapy. This chain connects TRBV7-6 to TRBJ2-1, with no clear D. The CDR3 here is CASESYNEQFF. DNA of the CDR3: TGTGCCAGCGAAAGCTACAATGAGCAGTTCTTC.